This T cell receptor (beta chain) was found in a study of T cells in localized non-small cell lung cancer. Germline V lookup: CDR1 MNHNS, CDR2 SASEGT. Trimming cost V 2 bases and J 5 bases, with 9 bases left between them. The CDR3 extends over 13 amino acids. Clones were sequenced by immunoSEQ multiplex PCR, and TCRdb holds only the in-frame ones, with some missing. The sample shows approximately 24,000 clones, under 90% of them seen only once. The V gene is TRBV6-1, the J gene TRBJ1-2, with D tentatively TRBD1 (5 bases). The sequence was collected from a man between 35 and 75 years old with stage I squamous cell lung carcinoma. This sample comprised peripheral blood, obtained before any cancer treatment. The CDR3 nucleotides read TGTGCCAGCAGTGAAATACAGGCTTATGGCTACACCTTC. This translates into CASSEIQAYGYTF.